Presented here are 6 T cell receptor beta chains from one specimen sequenced in a study of siplizumab effects on memory and regulatory T cells. The table came from immunoSEQ multiplex PCR; TCRdb's copy has only in-frame clones and leaves some out. The data hold tens of thousands of clones, with 93% observed a single time. The source material was CD8+ T cells sorted from blood. The receptor source for this set is a human donor in good health.

V gene TRBV6-5 combines with J gene TRBJ1-1; 11 positions match TRBD1. The CDR3 has 14 amino acids. Germline V lookup: CDR1 MNHEY, CDR2 SVGAGI. With V trimmed by 4 bases and J by 5 bases, 3 bases remained unmatched. Here the CDR3 reads CASSFGTGGTEAFF. Written as DNA, the CDR3 is TGTGCCAGCAGTTTCGGGACAGGGGGGACTGAAGCTTTCTTT.

J is TRBJ2-2 and V is TRBV7-9; D is possibly TRBD1 (6 bases). The ends were cut back, 4 bases at V and 1 base at J, with 13 bases in the middle. Germline loops: CDR1 SEHNR, CDR2 FQNEAQ (reference sequence). The CDR3 totals 16 residues. This chain's CDR3 is CASSSTGTRNTGELFF. CDR3 in DNA: TGTGCCAGCAGCTCCACCGGGACACGGAACACCGGGGAGCTGTTTTTT. Drawing the rest from reference TRBV7-9 and TRBJ2-2, the complete variable domain is DTGVSQNPRHKITKRGQNVTFRCDPISEHNRLYWYRQTLGQGPEFLTYFQNEAQLEKSRLLSDRFSAERPKGSFSTLEIQRTEQGDSAMYLCASSSTGTRNTGELFFGEGSRLTVL.

The rearrangement joins TRBV6-5 to TRBJ2-5; 9 nucleotides agree with TRBD1. CDR1 and CDR2 (germline): MNHEY, SVGAGI. CDR3 length: 14 amino acids. Trimming took 6 bases from V and 1 from J; bases not matched to a gene: 3. The CDR3 DNA sequence: TGTGCCAGCAGCGGGACAGGGACCCAAGAGACCCAGTACTTC. Translating it yields CASSGTGTQETQYF.

This clone has a single count. This chain uses TRBV6-7 with TRBJ1-1; D is unresolved. TRBV6-7 is an open reading frame, and its role is uncertain. V gave up 5 bases and J gave up 3 bases, with 7 bases separating them. The CDR3 is 12 amino acids. The DNA of the CDR3 is TGTGCCAGCAGTCGAGGGTACACTGAAGCTTTCTTT. It specifies CASSRGYTEAFF.

The rearrangement uses TRBV19 and TRBJ1-5, with D maybe TRBD1 (6 bases). Looked up from germline, CDR1 is LNHDA and CDR2 is SQIVND (reference sequence). Trimming left V 6 bases short and J 6 bases short, with 15 bases between. This CDR3 comprises 14 residues. The chain's CDR3 is CASRNREGGQPQHF. CDR3 DNA sequence: TGTGCCAGTAGAAACAGGGAGGGAGGTCAGCCCCAGCATTTT.

The V and J genes are TRBV9 and TRBJ1-3; D call uncertain. Trimming cost V 5 bases and J 1 base, with 10 bases left between them. The CDR3 runs to 14 residues. Per the germline V gene, CDR1 is SGDLS and CDR2 is YYNGEE. The CDR3 DNA sequence: TGTGCCAGCAGGGCGTCGAGTTCTGGAAACACCATATATTTT. As protein: CASRASSSGNTIYF.